These 19 T cell receptor beta chains share one sample of origin, sequenced in a study of blood T cell repertoires in COVID-19. Only in-frame clones appear in the TCRdb table, and some are missing; sequencing was by immunoSEQ multiplex PCR. The sample has approximately 260,000 clones, about 90% seen once. Input material: peripheral blood. These receptor sequences come from a woman aged 70-85 years with COVID-19, enrolled during active disease.

This rearrangement joins TRBV28 to TRBJ1-4; 7 nucleotides agree with TRBD1. Per the germline V gene, CDR1 is MDHEN and CDR2 is SYDVKM. The trim removed 6 bases at V and 4 bases at J, leaving 5 bases unmatched. The CDR3 consists of 14 residues. The CDR3 spells CASRETGINEKLFF. The CDR3 DNA is TGTGCCAGCAGGGAGACAGGGATTAATGAAAAACTGTTTTTT.

The gene calls are TRBV28 and TRBJ2-5; 8 bases agree with TRBD2. The V gene end was trimmed by 6 bases and the J gene end by 2 bases; junction bases not matched to a gene: 8. The CDR3 loop spans 15 amino acids. Germline CDR1 is MDHEN and CDR2 is SYDVKM. The CDR3 DNA is TGTGCCAGCAGCCCTACTAGCGGAGGACAAGAGACCCAGTACTTC. Residues: CASSPTSGGQETQYF. The whole variable domain, remainder taken from reference TRBV28 and TRBJ2-5, is DVKVTQSSRYLVKRTGEKVFLECVQDMDHENMFWYRQDPGLGLRLIYFSYDVKMKEKGDIPEGYSVSREKKERFSLILESASTNQTSMYLCASSPTSGGQETQYFGPGTRLLVL.

The chain couples TRBV9 to TRBJ1-2, with 7 bases lining up with TRBD1. This CDR3 is built from 14 residues. The J segment lost 4 bases and the V segment lost 4 bases, leaving 7 bases of the junction unmatched. CDR1 is SGDLS and CDR2 is YYNGEE in the germline V gene. The DNA for the CDR3 is TGTGCCAGCAGCCCTCGACAGGGTCGCTATGGCTACACCTTC. The encoded protein is CASSPRQGRYGYTF. The variable domain in full, completed from reference TRBV9 and TRBJ1-2, reads DSGVTQTPKHLITATGQRVTLRCSPRSGDLSVYWYQQSLDQGLQFLIQYYNGEERAKGNILERFSAQQFPDLHSELNLSSLELGDSALYFCASSPRQGRYGYTFGSGTRLTVV.

The rearrangement links TRBV5-6 to TRBJ1-2, with unresolved D. The CDR3 consists of 17 residues. V was shortened by 1 base and J by 0 bases, with 16 bases between the two germline ends. Germline-derived CDR1 and CDR2 are SGHDT and YYEEEE. The CDR3 bases are TGTGCCAGCAGCTTGAGAGGTGGCGGGGTCGCTAACTATGGCTACACCTTC. As protein: CASSLRGGGVANYGYTF.

The V gene is TRBV7-9, the J gene TRBJ1-1; D ambiguous. The CDR3 contains 14 residues. Germline CDR1 and CDR2: SEHNR and FQNEAQ (reference sequence). Trimming took 5 bases from V and 5 from J, leaving 15 bases between them. Here the CDR3 reads CASSLTGATTEAFF. The CDR3 DNA reads TGTGCCAGCAGCCTAACGGGTGCAACGACTGAAGCTTTCTTT.

The chain is built from TRBV11-3 and TRBJ2-7; 8 nucleotides line up with TRBD2. The germline CDR1 and CDR2 sequences are SGHNT and YENEEA. The J segment lost 5 bases and the V segment lost 5 bases, leaving 20 bases of the junction unmatched. CDR3 length: 18 amino acids. The DNA of the CDR3 is TGTGCCAGCAGCCCCCCCGTCGCTAGCGGGTACCTTCGGAACGAGCAGTACTTC. It is translated as CASSPPVASGYLRNEQYF.

DNA for the CDR3: TGCGCCAGTTCGGGGACAGACACTGAAGCTTTCTTT. This gives the protein CASSGTDTEAFF. The chain combines TRBV5-1 with TRBJ1-1, with 7 bases aligning to TRBD1. CDR3 length: 12 residues. V was pared by 8 bases and J by 3 bases, with 4 bases of the junction left unmatched. CDR1 and CDR2 from the germline V gene are SGHRS and YFSETQ.

V gene TRBV30 combines with J gene TRBJ1-2; possibly TRBD1 for D (6 bases). Germline CDR1 is GTSNPN and CDR2 is SVGIG (reference sequence). CDR3 length: 16 residues. The V and J ends lost 0 bases and 0 bases respectively, with 14 bases between them. The CDR3 bases are TGTGCCTGGAGTGTAGTGGCCAGGGGTGCTAACTATGGCTACACCTTC. It encodes CAWSVVARGANYGYTF. Supplemented by reference TRBV30 and TRBJ1-2, the full variable domain reads SQTIHQWPATLVQPVGSPLSLECTVEGTSNPNLYWYRQAAGRGLQLLFYSVGIGQISSEVPQNLSASRPQDRQFILSSKKLLLSDSGFYLCAWSVVARGANYGYTFGSGTRLTVV.

The chain recombines TRBV7-2 with TRBJ2-7; the match to TRBD1 covers 9 bases. After removal of 5 bases from V and 2 bases from J, the junction contained 4 bases not matched to a gene. The CDR3 runs 14 residues. Germline V gives CDR1 SGHTA, CDR2 FQGNSA. For the CDR3, the DNA is TGTGCCAGCAGCCCGGGGACAGGGACCTACGAGCAGTACTTC. Protein: CASSPGTGTYEQYF. Filled out from reference TRBV7-2 and TRBJ2-7, the complete variable domain reads GAGVSQSPSNKVTEKGKDVELRCDPISGHTALYWYRQSLGQGLEFLIYFQGNSAPDKSGLPSDRFSAERTGGSVSTLTIQRTQQEDSAVYLCASSPGTGTYEQYFGPGTRLTVT.

The V gene is TRBV7-2, the J gene TRBJ2-3, with TRBD2 matching 10 bases. From germline, CDR1 is SGHTA and CDR2 FQGNSA. V dropped 5 bases and J dropped 1; count of bases not matched to a gene: 6. There are 16 residues in the CDR3. The CDR3 DNA sequence: TGTGCCAGCAGCCATCGGACTAGCGGCCGCACAGATACGCAGTATTTT. Translated, it gives CASSHRTSGRTDTQYF.

The chain combines TRBV7-8 with TRBJ1-4; D is perhaps TRBD1 (6 bases). With 1 base removed from V and 4 bases from J, the gap between germline ends came to 16 bases. Germline loops: CDR1 SGHVS, CDR2 FQNEAQ. The CDR3 covers 17 residues. This CDR3 reads CASSLGQPRGGNEKLFF. The CDR3 DNA sequence: TGTGCCAGCAGCTTAGGACAGCCACGAGGGGGTAATGAAAAACTGTTTTTT.

This sequence joins TRBV6-6 and TRBJ1-6; the match to TRBD1 covers 7 bases. Germline V gene data show CDR1 as MNHNY and CDR2 as SVGAGI (reference sequence). The CDR3 totals 14 residues. With V trimmed by 4 bases and J by 7 bases, 4 bases remained unmatched. CDR3 region: CASSWGRGNSPLHF. The CDR3 nucleotides read TGTGCCAGCAGTTGGGGCAGGGGGAATTCACCCCTCCACTTT.

The chain couples TRBV29-1 to TRBJ2-1; 11 bases align to TRBD2. The J segment lost 12 bases and the V segment lost 3 bases, leaving 10 bases of the junction unmatched. The CDR3 sequence is 14 residues long. Germline-derived CDR1 and CDR2 are SQVTM and ANQGSEA. The CDR3: CSVELASGGMGQFF. The CDR3 DNA sequence: TGCAGCGTTGAGTTGGCTAGCGGGGGGATGGGGCAGTTCTTC.

This chain links TRBV11-2 with TRBJ1-1; 8 bases are a match to TRBD1. The germline V gene has CDR1 SGHAT and CDR2 FQNNGV. With V trimmed by 6 bases and J by 4 bases, 7 bases remained unmatched. CDR3 length equals 14 residues. For the CDR3, the DNA is TGTGCCAGCAGGCCAGACAGGGGTGCCACTGAAGCTTTCTTT. Translation: CASRPDRGATEAFF. The variable domain in full, with the rest retrieved from reference TRBV11-2 and TRBJ1-1, is EAGVAQSPRYKIIEKRQSVAFWCNPISGHATLYWYQQILGQGPKLLIQFQNNGVVDDSQLPKDRFSAERLKGVDSTLKIQPAKLEDSAVYLCASRPDRGATEAFFGQGTRLTVV.

V gene TRBV5-1 combines with J gene TRBJ2-3; a possible D gene is TRBD1 (5 bases). This CDR3 spans 13 amino acids. Trimming took 7 bases from V and 5 from J, leaving 14 bases between them. Per the germline V gene, CDR1 is SGHRS and CDR2 is YFSETQ. CDR3 loop: CASQGLSGDTQYF. For the CDR3, the DNA is TGCGCCAGCCAGGGCCTCTCCGGAGATACGCAGTATTTT.

The chain joins TRBV18 to TRBJ1-1, with 8 bases identical to TRBD1. CDR1 is KGHSH and CDR2 is LQKENI in the germline V gene. V was pared by 4 bases and J by 6 bases, with 13 bases of the junction left unmatched. The CDR3 is 16 amino acids. CDR3 region: CASSLAFGTGLPEAFF. The CDR3 DNA reads TGTGCCAGCTCACTCGCTTTTGGGACAGGTCTGCCTGAAGCTTTCTTT.

This clone has only a few counts. The rearrangement links TRBV27 to TRBJ2-7; D is perhaps TRBD1 (6 bases). Per the germline V gene, CDR1 is MNHEY and CDR2 is SMNVEV (reference sequence). Trimming shortened V by 6 bases and J by 10 bases, and 19 bases separated the two germline ends. This CDR3 comprises 13 residues. The CDR3 DNA sequence: TGTGCCAGCAGCCGTGGGGGACAAACCGTCCAGTACTTC. Translation: CASSRGGQTVQYF.

This sequence joins TRBV20-1 and TRBJ1-1, with D possibly being TRBD1 (5 bases). Germline CDR1 and CDR2: DFQATT and SNEGSKA (reference sequence). The CDR3 runs 10 residues. The V and J ends lost 3 bases and 8 bases respectively, with 7 bases between them. The CDR3 loop reads CSASRTEAFF. As DNA, the CDR3 is TGCAGTGCTAGTCGGACAGAAGCTTTCTTT.

The chain couples TRBV30 to TRBJ2-5, with 9 bases that match TRBD1. The CDR3 runs to 15 residues. CDR1 is GTSNPN, CDR2 SVGIG, per germline (reference sequence). Trimming removed 0 bases from V and 5 bases from J; junction bases left unmatched: 7. CDR3 region: CAWSVWGQGSETQYF. The CDR3 region has the DNA TGTGCCTGGAGTGTATGGGGACAGGGATCCGAGACCCAGTACTTC.